The rows below give T cell receptor beta chains drawn from one sample of a study of blood T cell repertoires in COVID-19. The data were produced by immunoSEQ multiplex PCR, yet TCRdb's version contains in-frame clones alone and is incomplete. The table has about 240,000 clones, around 80% seen once. The sample taken for sequencing was peripheral blood. The receptors shown here come from a woman under 30 with acute or convalescent COVID-19. Each CDR3 is given with its conserved first and last residue. Fields, in order: CDR3 protein, J gene, V gene.

CASSLETGNYEQYF,TRBJ2-7,TRBV5-1
CASSLGLAGPEQFF,TRBJ2-1,TRBV5-1
CAISDERRGDEQFF,TRBJ2-1,TRBV10-3
CASSLTGVQPQHF,TRBJ1-5,TRBV27
CASSLVTRTYEQYF,TRBJ2-7,TRBV13
CASSLGQGAKTHEQYF,TRBJ2-7,TRBV5-1
CASSLEWDRKHEQYF,TRBJ2-7,TRBV5-1
CATVAGTGELFF,TRBJ2-2,TRBV24-1
CASSQEGGADYYGYTF,TRBJ1-2,TRBV3-1/TRBV3-2
CASSPHTGSSTEAFF,TRBJ1-1,TRBV28
CASSPRETNYGYTF,TRBJ1-2,TRBV4-3
CASSAGTVYGYTF,TRBJ1-2,TRBV9
CAISGMTSGRRDEQFF,TRBJ2-1,TRBV10-3
CATSVGGSSYEQYF,TRBJ2-7,TRBV24-1
CASSQESWYGRVAEKLFF,TRBJ1-4,TRBV4-1
CASSAGVAGVGLDTQYF,TRBJ2-3,TRBV5-5
CASSQARDYPVMETQYF,TRBJ2-5,TRBV4-2
CSASEETQYF,TRBJ2-5,TRBV20-1
CASSVTGDYTGELFF,TRBJ2-2,TRBV5-6
CASSLTGGTGNYGYTF,TRBJ1-2,TRBV28
CASSITGSNHPQHF,TRBJ1-5,TRBV7-9
CASSPGSPEQFF,TRBJ2-1,TRBV11-2
CASSQLSNQPQHF,TRBJ1-5,TRBV14
CASSLSRTDTDTQYF,TRBJ2-3,TRBV5-4
CASSAVGLAKYNEQFF,TRBJ2-1,TRBV2
CASRDTQGASRGNYGYTF,TRBJ1-2,TRBV6-4
CSVVSGQSSYNEQFF,TRBJ2-1,TRBV29-1
CASSKLAGGGTGELFF,TRBJ2-2,TRBV19
CASSSAGGQYEQYF,TRBJ2-7,TRBV5-6
CASRNPRQGFSYEQYF,TRBJ2-7,TRBV10-1
CSVGAGVYNEQFF,TRBJ2-1,TRBV29-1
CSATSGHNSPLHF,TRBJ1-6,TRBV29-1
CASSWRQGSMNTEAFF,TRBJ1-1,TRBV6-5
CASSSPQGSGNIQYF,TRBJ2-4,TRBV7-9
CASSWGQGTTGYEQYF,TRBJ2-7,TRBV13
CASTKQEGTGRDEQFF,TRBJ2-1,TRBV19
CASRPDVAGAIYF,TRBJ1-3,TRBV12-3/TRBV12-4
CASSLDRGWATEAFF,TRBJ1-1,TRBV18
CASSLRDSYNEQFF,TRBJ2-1,TRBV11-3
CASSMRGSGRQETQYF,TRBJ2-5,TRBV27
CASSESSFGYTF,TRBJ1-2,TRBV25-1
CASSEVDSGREWEQFF,TRBJ2-1,TRBV2
CASSGPEGNEQFF,TRBJ2-1,TRBV6-6
CASSLRQGAGNTEAFF,TRBJ1-1,TRBV5-4
CASSPETNSNQPQHF,TRBJ1-5,TRBV18
CASSEPEKRESADTQYF,TRBJ2-3,TRBV2
CASSLSGTEGYNQPQHF,TRBJ1-5,TRBV28
CASSWGDRGAPLPAFF,TRBJ1-1,TRBV5-6
CASSFGQAVGAFF,TRBJ1-1,TRBV11-2
CASTPARGGTQYF,TRBJ2-3,TRBV6-5
CARASGRGNEQFF,TRBJ2-1,TRBV2
CASSLLGGEQFF,TRBJ2-1,TRBV27
CAWGRWASGNEQFF,TRBJ2-1,TRBV30
CASSLAPGSEETQYF,TRBJ2-5,TRBV5-1
CASSLVGTGATQPQHF,TRBJ1-5,TRBV7-8
CSVDGSPVTGPEAFF,TRBJ1-1,TRBV29-1
CSANRGYEQYF,TRBJ2-7,TRBV20-1